One sample yielded the 31 T cell receptor beta chains listed below, sequenced in a study of blood T cell repertoires in COVID-19. Some clones are missing from TCRdb's copy, which holds only in-frame ones; the method was immunoSEQ multiplex PCR. The table has 150,000 or so clones, roughly 79% seen once. What was sequenced was peripheral blood. Every receptor here comes from a human donor with acute or convalescent COVID-19. The donor label of this sample is uncertain.

The rearrangement links TRBV5-1 to TRBJ2-1; 7 nucleotides agree with TRBD2. CDR1 SGHRS and CDR2 YFSETQ come from the germline V gene. The CDR3 sequence is 16 residues long. J lost 3 bases, V lost 2 bases, and 8 bases had no gene match. CDR3 bases: TGCGCCAGCAGCTTATCTCCGGGGGGACTCTACAATGAGCAGTTCTTC. It yields the protein CASSLSPGGLYNEQFF.

Here the CDR3 DNA reads TGTGCCAGCAGTGGGGCAGGGGGAAACTATGGCTACACCTTC. Translation gives CASSGAGGNYGYTF. The chain joins TRBV2 to TRBJ1-2, with 7 bases that match TRBD1. The CDR3 consists of 14 residues. Trimming at V came to 4 bases and at J to 2 bases, leaving 4 bases not matched to a gene. Germline CDR1 is SNHLY and CDR2 is FYNNEI.

The rearrangement uses TRBV6-6 and TRBJ2-3, with D possibly TRBD2 on 6 matching bases. This CDR3 contains 16 residues. Germline assignment: CDR1 MNHNY and CDR2 SVGAGI (reference sequence). The V gene lost 0 bases and the J gene lost 2 bases, with 12 bases spanning the gap. The CDR3 nucleotides are TGTGCCAGCAGTTACTCAAACGGGGGTCACACAGATACGCAGTATTTT. It specifies CASSYSNGGHTDTQYF.

This chain connects TRBV6-4 to TRBJ2-5; 7 bases map to TRBD2. V was pared by 3 bases and J by 5 bases, with 3 bases of the junction left unmatched. Germline CDR1 and CDR2: MRHNA and SNTAGT. This CDR3 spans 13 amino acids. This CDR3 reads CASSEVGGETQYF. The CDR3 bases are TGTGCCAGCAGTGAGGTCGGGGGGGAGACCCAGTACTTC.

The chain couples TRBV24-1 to TRBJ2-7; maybe TRBD1 (5 bases). CDR3 length: 13 residues. Trimming took off 4 bases at V and 3 bases at J, with 9 bases between the two ends. Germline V gene sequence: CDR1 KGHDR, CDR2 SFDVKD. Written as DNA, the CDR3 is TGTGCCACCAGTGAATATCAGGGCTACGAGCAGTACTTC. Its translation: CATSEYQGYEQYF.

This chain joins TRBV7-9 and TRBJ1-3; perhaps TRBD1 as D (6 bases). CDR1 and CDR2 (germline): SEHNR, FQNEAQ (reference sequence). V was pared by 4 bases and J by 4 bases, with 17 bases between. CDR3 size: 16 residues. CDR3 residues: CASSSYLSGQGNTIYF. The CDR3 bases are TGTGCCAGCAGCTCCTACCTGTCCGGACAGGGAAACACCATATATTTT.

V usage is TRBV11-3 and J usage is TRBJ1-2; a weak D match, TRBD1 (5 bases). Trimming took off 8 bases at V and 1 base at J, with 11 bases between the two ends. The CDR3 totals 13 residues. The germline V gene encodes CDR1 SGHNT and CDR2 YENEEA. This chain's CDR3 is CASDNRINYGYTF. The CDR3 nucleotides read TGTGCCAGCGACAACAGGATTAACTATGGCTACACCTTC.

V is TRBV11-2 and J is TRBJ1-2; D is possibly TRBD1 (6 bases). The CDR3 loop spans 13 amino acids. CDR1 and CDR2 from the germline V gene are SGHAT and FQNNGV. V was pared by 9 bases and J by 4 bases, with 15 bases between. The CDR3 DNA is TGTGCCAGTGCCCCCGGGGGGCTCTATGGCTACACCTTC. Translation gives CASAPGGLYGYTF.

The gene calls are TRBV10-1 and TRBJ2-5, with 8 bases aligning to TRBD2. Germline CDR1 reads WNHNN; CDR2 reads SYGVQD (reference sequence). Trimming cost V 3 bases and J 4 bases; bases outside gene matches: 1. This CDR3 is 13 amino acids long. CDR3 loop: CASSEAGVETQYF. In DNA form, the CDR3 reads TGCGCCAGCAGTGAAGCGGGGGTAGAGACCCAGTACTTC.

The gene calls are TRBV24-1 and TRBJ2-6; 11 bases line up with TRBD2. This CDR3 contains 19 residues. J gave up 0 bases and V 3 bases, and 6 bases lay outside the gene matches. Per the germline V gene, CDR1 is KGHDR and CDR2 is SFDVKD. The CDR3 DNA sequence: TGTGCCACCAGTGATGCGAGACTAGCGGGGTCCTCTGGGGCCAACGTCCTGACTTTC. Residues: CATSDARLAGSSGANVLTF.

This rearrangement joins TRBV5-4 to TRBJ2-5; D perhaps matches TRBD1 (7 bases). V was shortened by 3 bases and J by 3 bases, with 12 bases between the two germline ends. CDR1 is SGHNT and CDR2 is YYREEE in the germline V gene (reference sequence). This CDR3 has 14 residues. The CDR3 loop is CASSWRDREETQYF. The CDR3 DNA reads TGTGCCAGCAGCTGGCGGGACAGAGAAGAGACCCAGTACTTC.

The J gene is TRBJ2-1, the V gene TRBV27; TRBD1 agrees at 11 bases. The ends lost 7 bases at V and 4 bases at J; junction bases unmatched: 6. Germline CDR1 is MNHEY and CDR2 is SMNVEV (reference sequence). The CDR3 has 15 residues. The CDR3 DNA reads as TGTGCCAGCACCCCCGGGACAGGGGGTTACAATGAGCAGTTCTTC. It specifies CASTPGTGGYNEQFF.

The rearrangement links TRBV5-6 to TRBJ1-1; D is undetermined. The germline CDR1 and CDR2 sequences are SGHDT and YYEEEE. The CDR3 is 10 amino acids. V was clipped by 7 bases and J by 8 bases, with 9 bases between them. The CDR3 loop is CASGEGEAFF. The CDR3 DNA is TGTGCCAGCGGGGAGGGAGAAGCTTTCTTT.

The chain has TRBV5-1 and TRBJ1-1; D might be TRBD1 (6 bases). The V and J ends lost 0 bases and 3 bases respectively, with 12 bases between them. The length of the CDR3 is 15 residues. Germline CDR1 and CDR2: SGHRS and YFSETQ. The chain's CDR3 is CASSLVGRGDTEAFF. DNA for the CDR3: TGCGCCAGCAGCTTGGTAGGGAGGGGGGACACTGAAGCTTTCTTT. Full variable domain (outside the CDR3, taken from reference TRBV5-1 and TRBJ1-1): KAGVTQTPRYLIKTRGQQVTLSCSPISGHRSVSWYQQTPGQGLQFLFEYFSETQRNKGNFPGRFSGRQFSNSRSEMNVSTLELGDSALYLCASSLVGRGDTEAFFGQGTRLTVV.

CDR3 sequence (DNA): TGTGCCAGCAGCCGGCAGGTACGGGGTGAAGCTTTCTTT. Residues: CASSRQVRGEAFF. The chain couples TRBV12-3 or TRBV12-4 to TRBJ1-1; D gene ambiguous. The ends were cut back, 6 bases at V and 7 bases at J, with 15 bases in the middle. The CDR3 sequence is 13 residues long.

The chain uses TRBV7-3 and TRBJ2-2; possible D gene TRBD1, 5 bases. Per the germline V gene, CDR1 is SGHTA and CDR2 is FQGTGA. V was shortened by 6 bases and J by 4 bases, with 12 bases between the two germline ends. The CDR3 has 14 residues. CDR3 region: CASSSTGATGELFF. The CDR3 bases are TGTGCCAGCAGTTCCACAGGAGCCACCGGGGAGCTGTTTTTT.

The V gene is TRBV2, the J gene TRBJ1-6; 10 nucleotides align to TRBD1. V shed 5 bases and J 10 bases; nucleotides not matched to a gene: 8. Germline V gene lookup returns CDR1 SNHLY and CDR2 FYNNEI. The CDR3 runs 15 residues. This CDR3 is CASSSTGTGVSPLHF. The CDR3 bases are TGTGCCAGCAGTTCTACCGGGACAGGGGTATCACCCCTCCACTTT.

The V gene is TRBV5-1, the J gene TRBJ1-2, with 7 bases identical to TRBD1. This CDR3 region has 14 residues. The ends lost 4 bases at V and 2 bases at J; junction bases unmatched: 5. Germline-derived CDR1 and CDR2 are SGHRS and YFSETQ. CDR3 sequence: CASSAAGQNYGYTF. DNA of the CDR3: TGCGCCAGCAGCGCGGCGGGACAGAACTATGGCTACACCTTC.

A single count supports this clone. V usage is TRBV30 and J usage is TRBJ2-4, with 8 bases fitting TRBD1. The V segment lost 2 bases and the J segment 6 bases; nucleotides outside the gene matches: 9. Germline CDR1 is GTSNPN and CDR2 is SVGIG (reference sequence). The CDR3 contains 15 residues. The CDR3 region is CAWSQRTGRTNIQYF. The CDR3 bases are TGTGCCTGGAGTCAGCGGACAGGGCGAACAAACATTCAGTACTTC. Using reference TRBV30 and TRBJ2-4 for the parts outside the CDR3, the full variable domain is SQTIHQWPATLVQPVGSPLSLECTVEGTSNPNLYWYRQAAGRGLQLLFYSVGIGQISSEVPQNLSASRPQDRQFILSSKKLLLSDSGFYLCAWSQRTGRTNIQYFGAGTRLSVL.

The gene calls are TRBV11-2 and TRBJ2-3; a weak D match, TRBD1 (5 bases). In germline, CDR1 is SGHAT, CDR2 FQNNGV. This CDR3 has 17 residues. The V end was cut by 1 base, the J end by 2 bases, with 16 bases between. The CDR3 sequence: CASSLGPSRDLTDTQYF. The CDR3 bases are TGTGCCAGCAGCTTAGGACCATCCAGGGATCTCACAGATACGCAGTATTTT.

The sample holds one count of this clone. The V call is TRBV3-1 (or the pseudogene TRBV3-2), the J call TRBJ1-1; TRBD1 matches at 8 bases. The CDR3 spans 14 residues. The junction had 5 bases not matched to a gene; V was cut back by 4 bases and J by 4 bases. Germline V gene sequence: CDR1 LGHDT, CDR2 YNNKEL (reference sequence). The DNA of the CDR3 is TGTGCCAGCAGCCCCGGACAGGGAAGCACTGAAGCTTTCTTT. Its protein product is CASSPGQGSTEAFF.

V usage is TRBV6-5 and J usage is TRBJ1-1, with D possibly TRBD1 on 5 matching bases. V was pared by 2 bases and J by 4 bases, with 11 bases between. The germline gives CDR1 MNHEY, CDR2 SVGAGI. The CDR3 is 14 amino acids. The CDR3 DNA sequence: TGTGCCAGCAGTTACGGGGGGGGAGGCACTGAAGCTTTCTTT. It codes for CASSYGGGGTEAFF.

The J gene is TRBJ1-5, the V gene TRBV7-9, with TRBD1 matching 7 bases. V shed 6 bases, J shed 3 bases, and the junction held 8 bases outside the gene matches. Germline V gene sequence: CDR1 SEHNR, CDR2 FQNEAQ (reference sequence). This CDR3 is built from 15 residues. CDR3 residues: CASSLGQADNQPQHF. The CDR3 region has the DNA TGTGCCAGCAGTCTTGGACAGGCCGACAATCAGCCCCAGCATTTT.

The chain uses TRBV24-1 and TRBJ1-5; 9 bases agree with TRBD1. CDR1 and CDR2 (germline): KGHDR, SFDVKD. The CDR3 spans 17 residues. The V and J ends lost 2 bases and 1 base, in that order; junction bases with no gene match: 5. This CDR3 is CATSDSRDRASNQPQHF. The CDR3 DNA reads as TGTGCCACCAGTGATTCTCGGGACAGGGCAAGCAATCAGCCCCAGCATTTT.

This clone was counted a few times. The V gene is TRBV24-1, the J gene TRBJ1-1, with 9 bases aligning to TRBD1. V dropped 7 bases and J dropped 1; count of bases not matched to a gene: 3. The germline V gene encodes CDR1 KGHDR and CDR2 SFDVKD. This CDR3 region has 14 residues. This chain's CDR3 is CATRGTGKNTEAFF. In DNA, the CDR3 is TGTGCCACCAGGGGGACAGGGAAGAACACTGAAGCTTTCTTT.

The chain has TRBV5-4 and TRBJ1-3; D is undetermined. The germline V gene encodes CDR1 SGHNT and CDR2 YYREEE (reference sequence). This CDR3 is 14 amino acids long. Trimming removed 1 base at V and 1 base at J, with 6 bases between. DNA of the CDR3: TGTGCCAGCAGCTTGATCGGTTCTGGAAACACCATATATTTT. Amino acid sequence: CASSLIGSGNTIYF.

This clone was seen only once. The V and J genes are TRBV20-1 and TRBJ2-7, with 11 bases fitting TRBD1. CDR1 is DFQATT, CDR2 SNEGSKA, per germline (reference sequence). This CDR3 has 15 amino acids. Losses at the gene ends were 3 bases for V and 2 bases for J; bases not matched to a gene: 6. The CDR3: CSASMPGQGAYEQYF. The CDR3 DNA is TGCAGTGCTAGTATGCCGGGACAGGGGGCCTACGAGCAGTACTTC.

The chain employs TRBV10-1 and TRBJ2-2, with TRBD1 matching 7 bases. CDR1 and CDR2 (germline): WNHNN, SYGVQD (reference sequence). The CDR3 spans 15 residues. J lost 4 bases, V lost 4 bases, and 6 bases had no gene match. CDR3 sequence (DNA): TGCGCCAGCAGTGTAAGACAGGGTCTCACCGGGGAGCTGTTTTTT. Protein product: CASSVRQGLTGELFF.

A remark on this clone: A much larger clonotype is one base distant, so this may be a read error. The chain recombines TRBV5-6 with TRBJ1-1, with D possibly being TRBD1 (5 bases). The length of the CDR3 is 12 residues. The V gene's germline CDR1 is SGHDT and CDR2 YYEEEE. V was clipped by 4 bases and J by 3 bases, with 7 bases between them. CDR3 nucleotides: TGTGCCAGCAGCCCGGGGGACACTGAAGCTTTCTTT. It translates to CASSPGDTEAFF.

This chain uses TRBV13 with TRBJ2-7; 8 bases fit TRBD1. The V gene end was trimmed by 5 bases and the J gene end by 7 bases; junction bases not matched to a gene: 13. In germline, CDR1 is PRHDT, CDR2 FYEKMQ (reference sequence). The CDR3 spans 15 residues. In DNA form, the CDR3 reads TGTGCCAGCAGCCAAACCGGGACAGGTCGAGTAGAGCAGTACTTC. This gives the protein CASSQTGTGRVEQYF.

The chain employs TRBV19 and TRBJ1-2, with D unresolved. Looked up from germline, CDR1 is LNHDA and CDR2 is SQIVND (reference sequence). The CDR3 is made up of 14 amino acids. V lost 5 bases, J lost 3 bases, and 13 bases lay in between. CDR3 in amino acids: CASSFGLEDYGYTF. The CDR3 region has the DNA TGTGCCAGTAGTTTCGGCCTAGAGGACTATGGCTACACCTTC.